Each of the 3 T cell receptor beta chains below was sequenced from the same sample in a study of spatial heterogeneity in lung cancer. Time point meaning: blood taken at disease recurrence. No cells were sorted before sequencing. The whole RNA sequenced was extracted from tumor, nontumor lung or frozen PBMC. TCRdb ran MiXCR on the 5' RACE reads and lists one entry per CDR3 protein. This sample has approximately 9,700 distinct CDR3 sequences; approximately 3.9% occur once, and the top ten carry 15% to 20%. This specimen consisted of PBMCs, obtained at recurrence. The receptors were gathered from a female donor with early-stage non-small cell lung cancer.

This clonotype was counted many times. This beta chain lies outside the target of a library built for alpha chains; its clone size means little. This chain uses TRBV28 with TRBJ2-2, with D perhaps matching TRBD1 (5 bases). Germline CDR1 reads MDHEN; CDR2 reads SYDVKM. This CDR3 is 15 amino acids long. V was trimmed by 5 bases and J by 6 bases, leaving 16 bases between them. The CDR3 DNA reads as TGTGCCAGCAGTCAGGGCAGGGAATTTCCCGGGGAGCTGTTTTTT. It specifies CASSQGREFPGELFF.

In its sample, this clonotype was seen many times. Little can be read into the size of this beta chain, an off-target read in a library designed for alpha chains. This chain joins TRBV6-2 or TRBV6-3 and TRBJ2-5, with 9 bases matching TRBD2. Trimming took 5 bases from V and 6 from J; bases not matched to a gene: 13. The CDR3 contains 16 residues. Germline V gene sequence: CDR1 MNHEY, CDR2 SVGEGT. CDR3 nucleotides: TGTGCCAGCAGTCGCGCATCTAGCGGGGCCGCCCAGACCCAGTACTTC. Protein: CASSRASSGAAQTQYF.

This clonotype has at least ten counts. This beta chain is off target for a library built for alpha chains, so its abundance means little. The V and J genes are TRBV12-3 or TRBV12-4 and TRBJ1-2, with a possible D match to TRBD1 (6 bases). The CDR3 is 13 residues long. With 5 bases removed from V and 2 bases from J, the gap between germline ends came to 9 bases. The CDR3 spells CASSETGNYGYTF. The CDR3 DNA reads TGTGCCAGCAGTGAGACAGGCAACTATGGCTACACCTTC.